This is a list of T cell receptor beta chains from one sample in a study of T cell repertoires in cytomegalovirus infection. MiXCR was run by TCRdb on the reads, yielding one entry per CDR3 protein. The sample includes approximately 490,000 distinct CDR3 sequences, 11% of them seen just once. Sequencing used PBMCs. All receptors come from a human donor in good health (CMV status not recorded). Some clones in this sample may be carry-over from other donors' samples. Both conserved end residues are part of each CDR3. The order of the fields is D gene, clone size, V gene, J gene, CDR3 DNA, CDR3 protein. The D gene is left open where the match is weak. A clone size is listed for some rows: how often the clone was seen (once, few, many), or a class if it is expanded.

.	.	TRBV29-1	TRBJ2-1	TGCAGCGTAGAAGGTTTCTACAATGAGCAGTTCTTC	CSVEGFYNEQFF
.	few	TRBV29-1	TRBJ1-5	TGCAGCGTTGGACAGAGCAATCAGCCCCAGCATTTT	CSVGQSNQPQHF
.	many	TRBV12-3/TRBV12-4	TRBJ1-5	TGTGCCAGCAGTTTACAGGCCTTAAATCAGCCCCAGCATTTT	CASSLQALNQPQHF
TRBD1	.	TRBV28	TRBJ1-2	TGTGCCAGCAGTCCGCCGGGACAGTACTATGGCTACACCTTC	CASSPPGQYYGYTF
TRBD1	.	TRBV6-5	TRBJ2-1	TGTGCCAGCAGTTACTCGGGGGGACAGGGGGCCGATGAGCAGTTCTTC	CASSYSGGQGADEQFF
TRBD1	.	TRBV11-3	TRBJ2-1	TGTGCCAGCAGCCTGCGCGGCGGACAGGCGGCTTACAATGAGCAGTTCTTC	CASSLRGGQAAYNEQFF
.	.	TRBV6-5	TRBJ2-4	TGTGCCAGCAGTTACTCGAAATCGAGGACGGAGAAAAACATTCAGTACTTC	CASSYSKSRTEKNIQYF
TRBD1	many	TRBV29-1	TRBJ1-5	TGCAGCGTTGCGAGAGGGGACAGCCAGGTTTGGAGCAATCAGCCCCAGCATTTT	CSVARGDSQVWSNQPQHF
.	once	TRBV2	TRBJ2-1	TGTGCCAGCAGTACCGATGGGGCCCACTACAATGAGCAGTTCTTC	CASSTDGAHYNEQFF
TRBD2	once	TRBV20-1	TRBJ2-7	TGCAGTGCAGATGACTTTAAGGGGGCGGGGGGGAGCTACGAGCAGTACTTC	CSADDFKGAGGSYEQYF
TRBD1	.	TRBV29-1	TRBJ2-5	TGCAGCGTTGAAGAGGGGCGGGGGACAGGGGAAGAGACCCAGTACTTC	CSVEEGRGTGEETQYF
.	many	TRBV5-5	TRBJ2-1	TGTGCCAGCAGCCGAGTAGGAGGCGGGGGCTTGGTTGAGCAGTTCTTC	CASSRVGGGGLVEQFF
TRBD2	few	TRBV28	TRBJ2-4	TGTGCCAGCACACCCGGGGGGGCCCTAGCCAAAAACATTCAGTACTTC	CASTPGGALAKNIQYF
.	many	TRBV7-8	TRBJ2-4	TGTGCCAGCAGCTTAACTCACTTAGCCAAAAACATTCAGTACTTC	CASSLTHLAKNIQYF
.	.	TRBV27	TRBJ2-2	TGTGCCAGCAGTTTGTCTCGCAGGAGTGCCGGGGAGCTGTTTTTT	CASSLSRRSAGELFF
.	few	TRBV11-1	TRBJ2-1	TGTGCCAGCAGATTACAGGGAAATCCCTACAATGAGCAGTTCTTC	CASRLQGNPYNEQFF
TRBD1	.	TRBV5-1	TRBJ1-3	TGCGCCAGCAGCTCCGACAGGGGCGGAAACACCATATATTTT	CASSSDRGGNTIYF
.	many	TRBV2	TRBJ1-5	TGTGCCAGCAGTCAACAGAGTTATAGCAATCAGCCCCAGCATTTT	CASSQQSYSNQPQHF
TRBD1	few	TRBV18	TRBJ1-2	TGTGCCAGCTCACCGACAGGGGTTGAGGGAGCCTACACCTTC	CASSPTGVEGAYTF
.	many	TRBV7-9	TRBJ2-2	TGTGCCAGCAGCTTAGTCCGGAAGTCCGGGGAGCTGTTTTTT	CASSLVRKSGELFF
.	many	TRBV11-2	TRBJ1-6	TGTGCCAGCAGCTGGGACGGTAATTCACCCCTCCACTTT	CASSWDGNSPLHF
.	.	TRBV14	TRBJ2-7	TGTGCCAGCAGCCAAAGGCCTTCGGGGAAGCAGTACTTC	CASSQRPSGKQYF
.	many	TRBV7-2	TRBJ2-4	TGCGCCAGCAGCTTCGAGGCACTTATAGCCAAAAACATTCAGTACTTC	CASSFEALIAKNIQYF
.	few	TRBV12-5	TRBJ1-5	TGTGCTAGTGGTTTCGGCAGCAATCAGCCCCAGCATTTT	CASGFGSNQPQHF
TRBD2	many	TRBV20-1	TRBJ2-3	TGCAGTGCTAGAGACCCCCCTGAAGAGCGGGGGGGCACAGATACGCAGTATTTT	CSARDPPEERGGTDTQYF
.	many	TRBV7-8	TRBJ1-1	TGTGCCAGCAGCTTAAATCTGGGGCTTGACACTGAAGCTTTCTTT	CASSLNLGLDTEAFF
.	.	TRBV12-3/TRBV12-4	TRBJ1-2	TGTGCCAGCAGACCCGGGGCCGACTATGGCTACACCTTC	CASRPGADYGYTF
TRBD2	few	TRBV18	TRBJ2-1	TGTGCCAGCTCACCGTACGGGACTAGCGGGAGGAGGGATGAGCAGTTCTTC	CASSPYGTSGRRDEQFF
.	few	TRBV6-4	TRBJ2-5	TGTGCCAGCAGTACAGACCTGGGGGAGACCCAGTACTTC	CASSTDLGETQYF
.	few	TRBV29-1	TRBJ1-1	TGCAGCGTTGTTATGAATCGAGAAGCTTTCTTT	CSVVMNREAFF
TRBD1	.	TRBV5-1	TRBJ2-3	TGCGCCAGCACACGGGACAGGGGAGCAGATACGCAGTATTTT	CASTRDRGADTQYF
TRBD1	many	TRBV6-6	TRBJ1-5	TGTGCCAGCAGCTGGACAGGGGGAAATCAGCCCCAGCATTTT	CASSWTGGNQPQHF
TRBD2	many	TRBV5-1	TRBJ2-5	TGCGCCAGCAGCCGAGCGGGAGAGGGGGAGACCCAGTACTTC	CASSRAGEGETQYF
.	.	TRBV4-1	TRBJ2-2	TGCGCCAGCAGCCTGGGACATCTGACGAACACCGGGGAGCTGTTTTTT	CASSLGHLTNTGELFF
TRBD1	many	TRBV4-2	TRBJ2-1	TGTGCCAGCACCGCCGGACAGGGTTCCGAGCAGTTCTTC	CASTAGQGSEQFF
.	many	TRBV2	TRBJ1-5	TGTGCCAGCGGGCCGGTCCTGGGGCAGCCCCAGCATTTT	CASGPVLGQPQHF
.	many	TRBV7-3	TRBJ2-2	TGTGCCAGCAGCCCACTCAGGGGTCGCACCGGGGAGCTGTTTTTT	CASSPLRGRTGELFF
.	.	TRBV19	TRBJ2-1	TGTGCCAGTAGTCTCAACCGCGGGGATTACAATGAGCAGTTCTTC	CASSLNRGDYNEQFF
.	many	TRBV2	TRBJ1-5	TGTGCCAGCAGTGACCAAAAGGGTCAGCCCCAGCATTTT	CASSDQKGQPQHF